This T cell receptor (beta chain) was captured in a study of beta chain features in type 1 diabetes. Study findings and constraints: TCRB CDR3 length was moderately but significantly reduced in all four CD4+ subsets of Type 1 diabetes patients.

cDNA synthesis used the whole RNA isolate, giving expressed TCRB sequences. About 3.6 million reads on average were seen across naive, central memory and regulatory T cell samples. Sequencing used immunoSEQ multiplex PCR; TCRdb keeps in-frame clones, though not all of them. This table holds 600,000 or so clones, over 10% found once. Researchers reported sorting CD4+ naive, central memory, regulatory and stem cell-like memory cells via CD45RO/CCR7/CD25/CD127/CD95/CD27. This clone was recorded a few times. Its antigen is as yet unknown. The CDR3 totals 11 residues. Per the germline V gene, CDR1 is DFQATT and CDR2 is SNEGSKA (reference sequence). V was shortened by 2 bases and J by 15 bases, with 14 bases between the two germline ends.

The chain joins TRBV20-1 to TRBJ2-1; TRBD1 is a possible D gene (5 bases). Source material: naive CD4+ T cells from blood. The receptor comes from a man aged 25 to 40 with type 1 diabetes. The CDR3 DNA follows: TGCAGTGCTAGAAAGGGGCCCTTGCTGTTCTTC. Protein sequence: CSARKGPLLFF.